Below, 24 T cell receptor beta chains from the same sample are listed, as sequenced in a study of T cells of healthy individuals. TCRdb processed the 5' RACE reads anew with MiXCR; each CDR3 protein has one entry. The sample contains about 96,000 distinct CDR3 sequences, 17% of which appear only once. Receptor source: a human donor in good health.

This clonotype was observed many times. The V and J genes are TRBV7-8 and TRBJ2-7, with D hard to call. Germline V CDR1 and CDR2: SGHVS, FQNEAQ. V lost 5 bases and J lost 2, with 4 bases in between. CDR3 size: 11 residues. Here the CDR3 DNA reads TGTGCCAGCAGCATTACCTACGAGCAGTACTTC. Amino acid sequence: CASSITYEQYF.

This clonotype was seen at least ten times. The rearrangement joins TRBV12-3 or TRBV12-4 to TRBJ1-2; TRBD1 might be the D (5 bases). Between the trimmed V and J ends, which lost 1 base and 7 bases, there was a span of 16 bases. This CDR3 region has 15 residues. This chain's CDR3 is CASSLVAGPSVGYTF. DNA for the CDR3: TGTGCCAGCAGTTTAGTAGCAGGGCCTAGTGTTGGCTACACCTTC.

This clonotype was seen only a few times. The rearrangement uses TRBV20-1 and TRBJ2-1, with TRBD2 as a possible D gene (5 bases). Germline V lookup: CDR1 DFQATT, CDR2 SNEGSKA (reference sequence). CDR3 length: 13 residues. Trimming shortened V by 6 bases and J by 7 bases, and 16 bases separated the two germline ends. CDR3 sequence: CSAPIGERNEQFF. The CDR3 DNA follows: TGCAGTGCGCCTATCGGGGAAAGGAATGAGCAGTTCTTC.

CDR3 sequence: CASSLMGGTYEQYF. The CDR3 region has the DNA TGTGCCAGCAGCTTGATGGGAGGGACCTACGAGCAGTACTTC. The V and J genes are TRBV5-4 and TRBJ2-7, with 7 bases fitting TRBD2. In germline, CDR1 is SGHNT, CDR2 YYREEE (reference sequence). The CDR3 spans 14 residues. V dropped 1 base and J dropped 2; count of bases not matched to a gene: 3.

This clonotype was picked up a small number of times. V and J are TRBV6-5 and TRBJ1-6, with D maybe TRBD1 (5 bases). CDR1 and CDR2 (germline): MNHEY, SVGAGI. Trimming took off 7 bases at V and 9 bases at J, with 16 bases between the two ends. This CDR3 spans 14 amino acids. CDR3 loop: CASTIGDLGSPLHF. The CDR3 DNA follows: TGTGCCAGCACCATCGGGGACTTAGGTTCACCCCTCCACTTT.

J is TRBJ2-1 and V is TRBV20-1, with a possible D match to TRBD2 (5 bases). CDR1 is DFQATT, CDR2 SNEGSKA, per germline (reference sequence). The CDR3 has 12 residues. V lost 6 bases and J lost 5, with 11 bases in between. This CDR3 reads CSAPDLNNEQFF. CDR3 in DNA: TGCAGTGCGCCGGACTTAAACAATGAGCAGTTCTTC.

The chain recombines TRBV7-3 with TRBJ2-1; 14 bases align to TRBD2. The CDR3 spans 14 residues. Per the germline V gene, CDR1 is SGHTA and CDR2 is FQGTGA. Trimming at V came to 4 bases and at J to 15 bases, leaving 8 bases not matched to a gene. The CDR3 DNA follows: TGTGCCAGCAGCTCCGGGACTAGCGGGAGTCTGCCGTTCTTC. Translating gives CASSSGTSGSLPFF. Supplemented by reference TRBV7-3 and TRBJ2-1, the full variable domain reads GAGVSQTPSNKVTEKGKYVELRCDPISGHTALYWYRQSLGQGPEFLIYFQGTGAADDSGLPNDRFFAVRPEGSVSTLKIQRTERGDSAVYLCASSSGTSGSLPFFGPGTRLTVL.

The chain has TRBV6-5 and TRBJ2-7; no clear D gene. Germline-derived CDR1 and CDR2 are MNHEY and SVGAGI. The CDR3 runs 14 residues. Trimming cost V 5 bases and J 7 bases, with 18 bases left between them. The DNA of the CDR3 is TGTGCCAGCAGTCGCGGAGAAGCTTCCAGGGAGCAGTACTTC. Its translation is CASSRGEASREQYF.

This clonotype was counted only a few times. Here the CDR3 reads CASSQAGARTEAFF. The CDR3 DNA follows: TGCGCCAGCAGCCAAGCGGGGGCTCGAACTGAAGCTTTCTTT. The genes are TRBV4-3 and TRBJ1-1; maybe TRBD1 (6 bases). The CDR3 has 14 amino acids. V dropped 1 base and J dropped 5 bases, with 11 bases sitting between them. Looked up from germline, CDR1 is LGHNA and CDR2 is YSLEER.

Many counts were recorded for this clonotype. V gene TRBV6-5 combines with J gene TRBJ1-5, with 8 bases aligning to TRBD1. The J segment lost 2 bases and the V segment lost 6 bases, leaving 6 bases of the junction unmatched. The CDR3 extends over 15 amino acids. Germline V gives CDR1 MNHEY, CDR2 SVGAGI. CDR3 sequence (DNA): TGTGCCAGCAGCCTCCGGACAGGGCGCAATCAGCCCCAGCATTTT. It codes for CASSLRTGRNQPQHF.

The chain is built from TRBV11-2 and TRBJ2-3; D is unclear. The V end lost 1 base, the J end lost 5 bases, and 10 bases lay between the germline ends. The CDR3 is made up of 14 amino acids. Germline V gene sequence: CDR1 SGHAT, CDR2 FQNNGV. The CDR3 DNA reads as TGTGCCAGCAGCTTAGTGGCTCGCCTAGATACGCAGTATTTT. Translating gives CASSLVARLDTQYF.

This clonotype appeared many times. The rearrangement uses TRBV4-2 and TRBJ2-7; D might be TRBD1 or TRBD2, each matching 5 bases. V lost 4 bases and J lost 4, with 14 bases in between. The CDR3 sequence is 14 residues long. CDR1 and CDR2 from the germline V gene are LGHNA and YNFKEQ. The CDR3 sequence is CASSPTGRHYEQYF. CDR3 nucleotide sequence: TGTGCCAGCAGCCCCACGGGACGGCATTACGAGCAGTACTTC.

The rearrangement links TRBV13 to TRBJ1-5, with D maybe TRBD1 (6 bases). The V end was cut by 3 bases, the J end by 4 bases, with 10 bases between. CDR3 length: 14 residues. Germline V gene lookup returns CDR1 PRHDT and CDR2 FYEKMQ (reference sequence). The CDR3 sequence is CASSFGQLNQPQHF. In nucleotides, the CDR3 is TGTGCCAGCAGCTTCGGACAGTTAAATCAGCCCCAGCATTTT.

The chain carries TRBV20-1 and TRBJ1-4; TRBD1 is a possible D gene (6 bases). Between the trimmed V and J ends, which lost 2 bases and 13 bases, there was a span of 20 bases. The CDR3 totals 14 residues. The germline V gene encodes CDR1 DFQATT and CDR2 SNEGSKA (reference sequence). The CDR3 protein is CSARRTDQLEGLFF. In DNA, the CDR3 is TGCAGTGCTAGACGGACAGACCAGCTTGAAGGACTGTTTTTT.

This clonotype appeared a few times. The chain employs TRBV28 and TRBJ2-7, with D perhaps TRBD1 (6 bases). The CDR3 consists of 14 residues. The V end lost 7 bases, the J end lost 2 bases, and 15 bases lay between the germline ends. Germline lookup yields CDR1 MDHEN and CDR2 SYDVKM. The CDR3 region is CASMGAGAAYEQYF. The CDR3 region has the DNA TGTGCCAGCATGGGGGCAGGGGCGGCCTACGAGCAGTACTTC.

The V and J genes are TRBV5-1 and TRBJ2-1; D unclear. The CDR3 extends over 13 amino acids. Between the trimmed V and J ends, which lost 2 bases and 2 bases, there was a span of 5 bases. Germline assignment: CDR1 SGHRS and CDR2 YFSETQ. The CDR3 coding sequence is TGCGCCAGCAGCTTTCTAGCCTACAATGAGCAGTTCTTC. It encodes CASSFLAYNEQFF.

This clonotype was recorded at least ten times. For the CDR3, the DNA is TGCAGTGCTAGAGACCTCGGCGGGAGGGCCTTCTACAATGAGCAGTTCTTC. This sequence encodes CSARDLGGRAFYNEQFF. The chain recombines TRBV20-1 with TRBJ2-1, with 9 bases matching TRBD2. Germline assignment: CDR1 DFQATT and CDR2 SNEGSKA (reference sequence). After removal of 0 bases from V and 3 bases from J, the junction contained 9 bases not matched to a gene. The CDR3 is 17 amino acids.

The chain joins TRBV28 to TRBJ1-2; 10 bases line up with TRBD1. This CDR3 has 14 residues. From germline, CDR1 is MDHEN and CDR2 SYDVKM. Trimming at V came to 10 bases and at J to 6 bases, leaving 11 bases not matched to a gene. The CDR3 is CAISTGGRFDGYTF. The DNA of the CDR3 is TGTGCCATTTCGACAGGGGGCAGATTTGATGGCTACACCTTC.

This clonotype was picked up many times. V is TRBV4-3 and J is TRBJ2-7; D is possibly TRBD2 (5 bases). This CDR3 is built from 15 residues. Germline CDR1 is LGHNA and CDR2 is YSLEER. V lost 0 bases and J lost 4, with 13 bases in between. The CDR3 region has the DNA TGCGCCAGCAGCCAAGATGGAAAGCGGCCTTACGAGCAGTACTTC. Its protein product is CASSQDGKRPYEQYF.

The chain recombines TRBV6-5 with TRBJ2-3; 13 bases match TRBD2. CDR1 is MNHEY, CDR2 SVGAGI, per germline. CDR3 size: 15 residues. Unmatched junction bases numbered 6, after V lost 5 bases and J lost 7 bases. The CDR3, as DNA: TGTGCCAGCAGTCTACTAGCGGGGGGGCGGAATACGCAGTATTTT. This gives the protein CASSLLAGGRNTQYF.

This clonotype was seen ten or more times. The rearrangement links TRBV28 to TRBJ2-3, with unresolved D. Trimming removed 2 bases from V and 2 bases from J, with 8 bases in between. Germline loops: CDR1 MDHEN, CDR2 SYDVKM. This CDR3 spans 14 amino acids. CDR3 sequence (DNA): TGTGCCAGCAGTTTAGTCCGGGCCACAGATACGCAGTATTTT. It codes for CASSLVRATDTQYF.

This clonotype has just a few counts. This chain uses TRBV14 with TRBJ2-7; the D gene is possibly TRBD2 (5 bases). This CDR3 is 13 amino acids long. Trimming removed 6 bases from V and 3 bases from J, with 12 bases in between. In germline, CDR1 is SGHDN, CDR2 FVKESK. In DNA, the CDR3 is TGTGCCAGCAGTCTTGGACTCGGCTACGAGCAGTACTTC. Protein product: CASSLGLGYEQYF.

Ten or more counts support this clonotype. The chain recombines TRBV12-3 or TRBV12-4 with TRBJ1-4, with a tentative D call TRBD1 (6 bases). This CDR3 region has 13 residues. Trimming left V 5 bases short and J 10 bases short, with 14 bases between. Here the CDR3 reads CASSRQESTKLFF. Written as DNA, the CDR3 is TGTGCCAGCAGTCGACAGGAGTCTACAAAACTGTTTTTT.

V and J are TRBV20-1 and TRBJ2-5; TRBD1 aligns across 7 bases. V lost 0 bases, J lost 4 bases, and 8 bases stayed unmatched. This CDR3 has 15 residues. Germline CDR1 DFQATT, CDR2 SNEGSKA (reference sequence). CDR3 residues: CSARDNGGDRETQYF. The CDR3 nucleotides are TGCAGTGCTAGAGATAATGGTGGGGACAGAGAGACCCAGTACTTC.